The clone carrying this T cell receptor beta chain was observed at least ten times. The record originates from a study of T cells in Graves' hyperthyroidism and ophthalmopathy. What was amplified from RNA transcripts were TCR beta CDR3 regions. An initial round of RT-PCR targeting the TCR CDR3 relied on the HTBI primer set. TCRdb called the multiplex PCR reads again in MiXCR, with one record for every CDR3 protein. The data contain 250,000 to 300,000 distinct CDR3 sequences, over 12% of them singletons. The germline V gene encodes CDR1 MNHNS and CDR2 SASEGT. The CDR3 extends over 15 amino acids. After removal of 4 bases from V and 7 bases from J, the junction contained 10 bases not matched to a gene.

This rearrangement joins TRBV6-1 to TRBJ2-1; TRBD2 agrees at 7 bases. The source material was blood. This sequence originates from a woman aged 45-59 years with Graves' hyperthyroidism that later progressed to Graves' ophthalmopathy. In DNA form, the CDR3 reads TGTGCCAGCAGTGCCCTAGCGGTCCTGGGTAATGAGCAGTTCTTC. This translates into CASSALAVLGNEQFF.